This T cell receptor (beta chain) was obtained from a study of blood T cell repertoires in COVID-19. Background on the study: Nucleic acid was either cDNA or gDNA, and it came from T cells, B-cell-depleted T cells, or PBMCs.

All enrollees were roughly 18 to 89 years old and from 20 to 25 US areas. Allocation to cohorts depended on clinical history reported by the participants. Germline CDR1 reads SGHRS; CDR2 reads YFSETQ. Trimming shortened V by 1 base and J by 3 bases, and 13 bases separated the two germline ends. This CDR3 has 15 amino acids. Method: immunoSEQ multiplex PCR; TCRdb's copy keeps in-frame clones and lacks some. The table lists under 250,000 clones, 85% of them singletons. The rearrangement joins TRBV5-1 to TRBJ1-2; D is unresolved. The source material was PBMCs or T cells enriched from blood (not recorded which). This receptor was obtained from a woman in her 50s with acute COVID-19. The CDR3 DNA sequence: TGCGCCAGCAGCTTGATCGCGGGGAAGGACTATGGCTACACCTTC. As protein: CASSLIAGKDYGYTF.